This T cell receptor beta chain was sequenced in a study of blood T cell repertoires in COVID-19. Study-level background: Whether acute or convalescent, the COVID-19 samples came from the United States, Italy and Spain.

Sequencing used immunoSEQ multiplex PCR; TCRdb keeps in-frame clones, though not all of them. This sample has 47,000 or so clones, with 81% found just once. The CDR3 extends over 15 amino acids. The germline V gene has CDR1 SGHRS and CDR2 YFSETQ. Trimming cost V 4 bases and J 9 bases; bases outside gene matches: 10. The sequencing input was peripheral blood. This TCR came from a woman aged 80 or over with COVID-19, enrolled during active disease. The genes are TRBV5-1 and TRBJ2-1; TRBD2 aligns across 10 bases. This chain's CDR3 is CASSPLAGEGLEQFF. For the CDR3, the DNA is TGCGCCAGCAGCCCCCTAGCGGGGGAAGGACTTGAGCAGTTCTTC.